This T cell receptor beta chain was obtained from a study of T cells expressing NK-cell markers. The cDNA for TCR beta came from 5'RACE template switching with UMIs. For each CDR3 protein, TCRdb gives one entry from its re-call of the 5' RACE reads, without DNA. The sample table sets out about 380,000 distinct CDR3 sequences. Study conclusions and caveats: In more than 5 donors, dominant CD3+CD56+NKG2C+ clones formed about 1.0-7.0% of CD8+ cells.

Of note for this clonotype: Its antigen is unidentified.

CDR3 length equals 15 residues. Per germline, CDR1 LGHNT and CDR2 FRNRAP. The source of this sequence is a man aged 18 to 69 in good health. V usage is TRBV12-5 and J usage is TRBJ2-1; the D call of TRBD1 rests on TCRdb alone, since no DNA is present to check it. Sequencing used blood T cells: a sorted CD56 or NKG2C T cell subset, CD4+ or CD8+ T cells, or bulk PBMC T cells (not recorded which). The CDR3 spells CASGWGADGVNEQFF.